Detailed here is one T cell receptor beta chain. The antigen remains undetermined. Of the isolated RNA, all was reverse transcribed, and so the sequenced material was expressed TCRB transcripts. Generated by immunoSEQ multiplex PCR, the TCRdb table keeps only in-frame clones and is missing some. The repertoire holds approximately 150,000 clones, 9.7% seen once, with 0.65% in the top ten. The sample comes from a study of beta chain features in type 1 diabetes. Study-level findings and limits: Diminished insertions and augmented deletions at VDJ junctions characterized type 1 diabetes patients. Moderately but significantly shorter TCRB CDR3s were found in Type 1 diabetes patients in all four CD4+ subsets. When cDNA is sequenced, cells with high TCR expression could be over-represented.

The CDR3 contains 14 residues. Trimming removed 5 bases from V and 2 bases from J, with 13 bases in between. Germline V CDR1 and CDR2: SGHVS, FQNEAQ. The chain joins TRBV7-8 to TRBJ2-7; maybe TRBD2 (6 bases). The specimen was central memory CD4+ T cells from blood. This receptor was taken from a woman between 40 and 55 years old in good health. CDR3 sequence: CASSPEGLPYEQYF. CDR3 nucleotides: TGTGCCAGCAGCCCAGAGGGACTTCCCTACGAGCAGTACTTC.